A single sample gave rise to the 22 T cell receptor beta chains below, sequenced in a study of T cell repertoires in ileal Crohn's disease. Sequencing used immunoSEQ multiplex PCR; TCRdb keeps in-frame clones, though not all of them. The sample includes 6,000 to 8,000 clones, around 80% of them seen just once. Sequencing was carried out using ileal tissue. The receptors shown here come from an adult with Crohn's disease.

This sequence joins TRBV7-6 and TRBJ2-5; 9 nucleotides align to TRBD2. CDR3 length equals 16 residues. Per germline, CDR1 SGHVS and CDR2 FNYEAQ. Unmatched junction bases numbered 4, after V lost 1 base and J lost 1 base. The CDR3 reads CASSLEAREGQETQYF. In DNA, the CDR3 is TGTGCCAGCAGCTTAGAGGCGCGGGAGGGCCAAGAGACCCAGTACTTC.

The chain is built from TRBV30 and TRBJ1-3; a possible D gene is TRBD1 (5 bases). CDR3 length: 16 amino acids. Germline V gene sequence: CDR1 GTSNPN, CDR2 SVGIG (reference sequence). V lost 0 bases to trimming and J lost 0 bases, with 12 bases between them. In DNA, the CDR3 is TGTGCCTGGAGTGTAGGGCAGGGCCCCTCTGGAAACACCATATATTTT. Translation gives CAWSVGQGPSGNTIYF.

J is TRBJ1-5 and V is TRBV7-2, with TRBD1 matching 8 bases. There are 15 residues in the CDR3. V was clipped by 5 bases and J by 0 bases; unmatched bases: 3. Germline lookup yields CDR1 SGHTA and CDR2 FQGNSA. CDR3 loop: CASSPGQDSNQPQHF. The CDR3 DNA is TGTGCCAGCAGCCCGGGACAGGATAGCAATCAGCCCCAGCATTTT.

The chain is built from TRBV13 and TRBJ2-7; 11 positions match TRBD1. This CDR3 has 16 amino acids. CDR1 PRHDT and CDR2 FYEKMQ come from the germline V gene (reference sequence). Unmatched junction bases numbered 7, after V lost 6 bases and J lost 0 bases. The CDR3 sequence: CASRPLGTGGSYEQYF. CDR3 nucleotides: TGTGCCAGCAGACCCTTGGGGACAGGGGGCTCCTACGAGCAGTACTTC.

The rearrangement joins TRBV30 to TRBJ2-7, with 12 bases identical to TRBD1. The CDR3 sequence is 14 residues long. Germline CDR1 and CDR2: GTSNPN and SVGIG (reference sequence). V was pared by 3 bases and J by 5 bases, with 5 bases of the junction left unmatched. The CDR3 reads CAWSPGTGGHEQYF. CDR3 sequence (DNA): TGTGCCTGGAGCCCCGGGACAGGGGGCCACGAGCAGTACTTC.

The V gene is TRBV11-3, the J gene TRBJ2-2; no definite D call. Between the trimmed V and J ends, which lost 3 bases and 1 base, there was a span of 3 bases. The CDR3 spans 13 residues. In germline, CDR1 is SGHNT, CDR2 YENEEA. CDR3 amino acids: CASSFVNTGELFF. Here the CDR3 DNA reads TGTGCCAGCAGCTTCGTGAACACCGGGGAGCTGTTTTTT.

In regard to this clone: Other DNA sequences in the sample encode the same CDR3. V usage is TRBV30 and J usage is TRBJ2-5; 8 nucleotides agree with TRBD2. The CDR3 loop spans 14 amino acids. Germline V gene sequence: CDR1 GTSNPN, CDR2 SVGIG (reference sequence). Trimming at V came to 0 bases and at J to 4 bases, leaving 4 bases not matched to a gene. The CDR3 DNA is TGTGCCTGGAGTGTGGGCGCGGGGGGAGAGACCCAGTACTTC. It codes for CAWSVGAGGETQYF.

Of note for this clone: Additional DNA sequences in this sample encode the identical CDR3. The chain has TRBV19 and TRBJ1-5; D uncertain. This CDR3 is 13 amino acids long. V was clipped by 11 bases and J by 7 bases, with 18 bases between them. CDR1 is LNHDA and CDR2 is SQIVND in the germline V gene (reference sequence). CDR3 sequence reads: CAGGKRNGQPQHF. DNA for the CDR3: TGTGCCGGAGGGAAGAGGAACGGGCAGCCCCAGCATTTT.

This chain joins TRBV5-1 and TRBJ2-1; 10 positions match TRBD2. Germline V gives CDR1 SGHRS, CDR2 YFSETQ. The CDR3 runs 15 residues. V trimming: 6 bases; J trimming: 4 bases; junction bases outside the gene matches: 7. CDR3 residues: CASKLAGGRYNEQFF. Here the CDR3 DNA reads TGCGCCAGCAAGTTAGCGGGAGGCCGATACAATGAGCAGTTCTTC.

V gene TRBV6-1 combines with J gene TRBJ2-5; weak D call: TRBD2 (6 bases). The germline gives CDR1 MNHNS, CDR2 SASEGT. The CDR3 extends over 16 amino acids. Trimming took 0 bases from V and 7 from J, leaving 18 bases between them. CDR3 residues: CASSEAGGIGFGTQYF. For the CDR3, the DNA is TGTGCCAGCAGTGAAGCTGGGGGGATAGGGTTTGGGACCCAGTACTTC.

The chain has TRBV6-6 and TRBJ1-5; 7 positions match TRBD1. This CDR3 spans 14 amino acids. Trimming took 7 bases from V and 4 from J; bases not matched to a gene: 7. Germline V lookup: CDR1 MNHNY, CDR2 SVGAGI (reference sequence). CDR3 coding DNA: TGTGCCAGCACTCACCGGGACAGTAATCAGCCCCAGCATTTT. This gives the protein CASTHRDSNQPQHF.

The chain recombines TRBV19 with TRBJ2-2, with TRBD1 as a possible D gene (6 bases). The V gene's germline CDR1 is LNHDA and CDR2 SQIVND (reference sequence). Trimming cost V 5 bases and J 4 bases, with 11 bases left between them. The CDR3 loop spans 14 amino acids. CDR3 in amino acids: CASSLGGVTGELFF. Written as DNA, the CDR3 is TGTGCCAGTAGTTTAGGGGGAGTCACCGGGGAGCTGTTTTTT. Filled out from reference TRBV19 and TRBJ2-2, the complete variable domain reads DGGITQSPKYLFRKEGQNVTLSCEQNLNHDAMYWYRQDPGQGLRLIYYSQIVNDFQKGDIAEGYSVSREKKESFPLTVTSAQKNPTAFYLCASSLGGVTGELFFGEGSRLTVL.

This chain links TRBV29-1 with TRBJ2-3, with TRBD2 identical over 7 bases. CDR3 size: 14 residues. Germline V gene lookup returns CDR1 SQVTM and CDR2 ANQGSEA. J gave up 1 base and V 3 bases, and 4 bases lay outside the gene matches. The CDR3 DNA sequence: TGCAGCGTTGATTGGGGGAGGGGCACAGATACGCAGTATTTT. Protein sequence: CSVDWGRGTDTQYF.

In regard to this clone: The sample contains more than one DNA sequence encoding this CDR3. CDR3 sequence (DNA): TGCAGTGCTAGGGCCGGGGTCGAGCAGTACTTC. Its translation: CSARAGVEQYF. The chain recombines TRBV20-1 with TRBJ2-7, with D perhaps matching TRBD2 (5 bases). The germline CDR1 and CDR2 sequences are DFQATT and SNEGSKA (reference sequence). V gave up 3 bases and J gave up 6 bases, with 9 bases separating them. The length of the CDR3 is 11 residues.

The chain's CDR3 is CASSQEPEREQYF. CDR3 DNA: TGCGCCAGCAGCCAAGAACCGGAGCGGGAGCAGTACTTC. The rearrangement joins TRBV4-3 to TRBJ2-5, with 8 bases that match TRBD2. J lost 11 bases, V lost 0 bases, and 5 bases had no gene match. CDR3 length: 13 residues. Germline CDR1 is LGHNA and CDR2 is YSLEER.

The chain joins TRBV9 to TRBJ2-6; D unclear. The germline gives CDR1 SGDLS, CDR2 YYNGEE. The CDR3 is 15 residues long. Trimming shortened V by 0 bases and J by 0 bases, and 4 bases separated the two germline ends. The CDR3 is CASSVGASGANVLTF. CDR3 nucleotides: TGTGCCAGCAGCGTAGGAGCCTCTGGGGCCAACGTCCTGACTTTC.

This chain uses TRBV11-3 with TRBJ1-6; 7 nucleotides line up with TRBD1. CDR1 is SGHNT and CDR2 is YENEEA in the germline V gene. V gave up 5 bases and J gave up 8 bases; unmatched junction bases: 9. The CDR3 length is 15 residues. CDR3 residues: CASSPTTGDYSPLHF. In nucleotides, the CDR3 is TGTGCCAGCAGCCCAACTACAGGGGACTATTCACCCCTCCACTTT. The full variable domain, in which reference TRBV11-3 and TRBJ1-6 provide the parts outside the CDR3, is EAGVVQSPRYKIIEKKQPVAFWCNPISGHNTLYWYLQNLGQGPELLIRYENEEAVDDSQLPKDRFSAERLKGVDSTLKIQPAELGDSAVYLCASSPTTGDYSPLHFGNGTRLTVT.

This chain links TRBV30 with TRBJ2-7, with 7 bases fitting TRBD1. CDR1 GTSNPN and CDR2 SVGIG come from the germline V gene (reference sequence). The CDR3 has 15 amino acids. The V and J ends lost 1 base and 3 bases, in that order; junction bases with no gene match: 9. In DNA, the CDR3 is TGTGCCTGGAGTGCCCGGGGACAGTTGATCTACGAGCAGTACTTC. It specifies CAWSARGQLIYEQYF.

The chain combines TRBV7-6 with TRBJ2-3, with D possibly being TRBD1 (5 bases). V lost 3 bases to trimming and J lost 6 bases, with 7 bases between them. The germline CDR1 and CDR2 sequences are SGHVS and FNYEAQ. CDR3 length: 12 amino acids. CDR3 residues: CASSFQGDTQYF. As DNA, the CDR3 is TGTGCCAGCAGCTTTCAGGGCGATACGCAGTATTTT.

This clone is deemed large. The chain is built from TRBV2 and TRBJ2-3, with TRBD2 as a possible D gene (5 bases). V lost 1 base to trimming and J lost 0 bases, with 8 bases between them. The CDR3 sequence is 15 residues long. Germline loops: CDR1 SNHLY, CDR2 FYNNEI. The CDR3 protein is CASSEDPGSTDTQYF. CDR3 DNA: TGTGCCAGCAGTGAAGATCCGGGGAGCACAGATACGCAGTATTTT.

The chain links TRBV10-2 to TRBJ2-7; TRBD2 matches at 10 bases. The trim removed 7 bases at V and 2 bases at J, leaving 5 bases unmatched. CDR1 and CDR2 (germline): WSHSY, SAAADI. The CDR3 contains 14 residues. Here the CDR3 DNA reads TGCGCCAGCAAATTACTAGCGGGGCCCTACGAGCAGTACTTC. Its translation: CASKLLAGPYEQYF.

This clone was seen only once. One end of the junction fails to match germline, which may point to a read error. Different DNA sequences within this sample yield the same CDR3. The genes are TRBV2 and TRBJ1-6, with TRBD1 matching over 11 bases. The CDR3 has 19 amino acids. Germline CDR1 SNHLY, CDR2 FYNNEI. The CDR3 loop is CASSSAGTGGVSYNSPLHF. The CDR3 DNA reads TGTGCCAGCAGTTCCGCCGGGACAGGGGGGGTGTCCTATAATTCCCCCCTCCACTTT.